Sequencing of this T cell receptor beta chain was carried out in a study of response to subunit inactivated influenza vaccine. Whole-study findings and limits: It was suggested by the authors that few new T cells are recruited by each seasonal influenza vaccination.

TCRdb re-analysed the RT-PCR reads in MiXCR, keeping a single row per CDR3 protein. This sample has under 950,000 distinct CDR3 sequences, with around 21% found just once. As concerns this clonotype: The antigen is undetermined.

The source of this sequence is a man in his fifties or sixties who received an inactivated influenza vaccine. Source: PBMCs from blood, taken 5 days after vaccination.

CDR3 protein: CAIRSGLAENIQYF. The CDR3 nucleotides are TGTGCCATCAGGTCGGGACTAGCTGAAAACATTCAGTACTTC. This chain connects TRBV10-3 to TRBJ2-4, with 9 bases identical to TRBD2. The V gene end was trimmed by 6 bases and the J gene end by 5 bases; junction bases not matched to a gene: 5. The CDR3 consists of 14 residues. Germline V gene sequence: CDR1 ENHRY, CDR2 SYGVKD.